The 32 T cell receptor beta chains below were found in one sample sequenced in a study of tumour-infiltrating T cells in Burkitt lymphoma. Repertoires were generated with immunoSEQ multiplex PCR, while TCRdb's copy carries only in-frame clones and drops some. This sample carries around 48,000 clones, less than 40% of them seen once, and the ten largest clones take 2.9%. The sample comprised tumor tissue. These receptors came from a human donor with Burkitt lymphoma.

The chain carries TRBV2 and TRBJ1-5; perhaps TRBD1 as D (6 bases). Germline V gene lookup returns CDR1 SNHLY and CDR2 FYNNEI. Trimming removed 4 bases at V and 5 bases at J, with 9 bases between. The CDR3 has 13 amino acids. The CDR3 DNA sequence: TGTGCCAGCAGTGGACAGGCGGATCAGCCCCAGCATTTT. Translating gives CASSGQADQPQHF.

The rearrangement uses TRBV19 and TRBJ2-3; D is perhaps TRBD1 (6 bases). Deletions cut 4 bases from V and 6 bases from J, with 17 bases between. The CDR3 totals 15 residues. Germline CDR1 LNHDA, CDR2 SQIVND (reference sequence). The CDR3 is CASSRTTGTLDTQYF. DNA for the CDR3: TGTGCCAGTAGTAGAACGACAGGCACGTTGGATACGCAGTATTTT.

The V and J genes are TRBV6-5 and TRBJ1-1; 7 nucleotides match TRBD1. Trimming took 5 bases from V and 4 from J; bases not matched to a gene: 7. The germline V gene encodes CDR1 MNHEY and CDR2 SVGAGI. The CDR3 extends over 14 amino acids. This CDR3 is CASSQVQGSTEAFF. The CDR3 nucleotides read TGTGCCAGCAGTCAAGTACAGGGGAGCACTGAAGCTTTCTTT.

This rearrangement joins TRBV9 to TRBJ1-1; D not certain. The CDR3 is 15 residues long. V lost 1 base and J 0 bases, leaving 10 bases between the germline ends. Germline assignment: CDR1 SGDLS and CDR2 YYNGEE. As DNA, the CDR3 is TGTGCCAGCAGCGTATTGGGCGCTATGAACACTGAAGCTTTCTTT. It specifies CASSVLGAMNTEAFF.

CDR3 bases: TGTGCCAGCAGCGTAGCTCCTAACGCCTACGAGCAGTACTTC. It is translated as CASSVAPNAYEQYF. The J gene is TRBJ2-7, the V gene TRBV9; D ambiguous. Germline V gene lookup returns CDR1 SGDLS and CDR2 YYNGEE. Trimming stripped 0 bases from V and 2 bases from J, with 9 bases between. This CDR3 contains 14 residues.

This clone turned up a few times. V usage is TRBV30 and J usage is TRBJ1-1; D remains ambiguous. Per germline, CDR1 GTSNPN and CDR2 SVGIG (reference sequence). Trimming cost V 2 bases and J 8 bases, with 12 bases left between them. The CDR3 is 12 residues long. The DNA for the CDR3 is TGTGCCTGGAGTCGGCCCCCCGCGGAAGCTTTCTTT. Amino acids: CAWSRPPAEAFF.

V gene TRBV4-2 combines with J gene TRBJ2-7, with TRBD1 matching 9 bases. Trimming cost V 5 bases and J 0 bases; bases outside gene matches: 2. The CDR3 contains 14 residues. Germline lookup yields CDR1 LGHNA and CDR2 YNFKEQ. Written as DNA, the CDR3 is TGTGCCAGCAGCGAGGGACAGGGCTCCTACGAGCAGTACTTC. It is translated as CASSEGQGSYEQYF.

CDR3 sequence reads: CASSLRTGDHYGYTF. The CDR3 coding sequence is TGTGCCAGCAGCTTAAGGACAGGGGACCACTATGGCTACACCTTC. V is TRBV5-4 and J is TRBJ1-2; TRBD1 aligns across 9 bases. Germline lookup yields CDR1 SGHNT and CDR2 YYREEE (reference sequence). The CDR3 covers 15 residues. J was trimmed by 3 bases and V by 2 bases; bases with no gene match: 5.

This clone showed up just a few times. Written as DNA, the CDR3 is TGTGCCTGGAGTCAAATCGGTTACGAGCAGTACTTC. Protein: CAWSQIGYEQYF. V usage is TRBV30 and J usage is TRBJ2-7; no clear D. This CDR3 has 12 residues. Germline CDR1 is GTSNPN and CDR2 is SVGIG (reference sequence). Trimming took 2 bases from V and 4 from J, leaving 9 bases between them.

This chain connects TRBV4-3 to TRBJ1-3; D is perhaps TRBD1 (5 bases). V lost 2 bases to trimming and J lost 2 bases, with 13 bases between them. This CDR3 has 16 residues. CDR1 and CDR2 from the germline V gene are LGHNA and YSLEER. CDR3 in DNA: TGCGCCAGCAGCCAATTGGACATCCCCCCTGGAAACACCATATATTTT. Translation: CASSQLDIPPGNTIYF.

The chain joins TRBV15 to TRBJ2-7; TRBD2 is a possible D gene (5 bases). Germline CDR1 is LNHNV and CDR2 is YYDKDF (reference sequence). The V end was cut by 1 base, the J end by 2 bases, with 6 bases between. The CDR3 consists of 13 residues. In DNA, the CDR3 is TGTGCCACCAGCAGAGGAGCGGCCTACGAGCAGTACTTC. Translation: CATSRGAAYEQYF.

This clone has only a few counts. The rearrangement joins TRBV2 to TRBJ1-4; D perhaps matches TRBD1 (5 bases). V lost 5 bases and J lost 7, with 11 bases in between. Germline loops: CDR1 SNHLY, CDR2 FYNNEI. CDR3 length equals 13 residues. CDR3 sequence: CASSRIGGEKLFF. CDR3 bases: TGTGCCAGCAGTAGGATTGGGGGTGAAAAACTGTTTTTT.

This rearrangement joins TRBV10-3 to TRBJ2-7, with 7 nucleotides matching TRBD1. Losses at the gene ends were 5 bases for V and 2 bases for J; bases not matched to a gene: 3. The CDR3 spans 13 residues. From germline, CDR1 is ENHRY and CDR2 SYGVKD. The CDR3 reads CAISNGQAYEQYF. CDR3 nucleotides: TGTGCCATCAGTAACGGACAGGCCTACGAGCAGTACTTC.

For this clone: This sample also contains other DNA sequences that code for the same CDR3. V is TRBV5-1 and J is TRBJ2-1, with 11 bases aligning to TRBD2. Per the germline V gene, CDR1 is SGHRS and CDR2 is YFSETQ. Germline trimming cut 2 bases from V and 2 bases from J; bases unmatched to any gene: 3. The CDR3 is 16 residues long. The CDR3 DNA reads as TGCGCCAGCAGCTTCTCTAGCGGGGGGCCCTACAATGAGCAGTTCTTC. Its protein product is CASSFSSGGPYNEQFF.

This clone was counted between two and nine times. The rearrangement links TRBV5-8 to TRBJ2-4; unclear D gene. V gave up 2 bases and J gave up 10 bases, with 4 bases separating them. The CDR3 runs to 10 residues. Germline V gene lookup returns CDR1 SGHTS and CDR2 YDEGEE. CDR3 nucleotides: TGTGCCAGCAGCTTCGGGATTCAGTACTTC. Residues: CASSFGIQYF.

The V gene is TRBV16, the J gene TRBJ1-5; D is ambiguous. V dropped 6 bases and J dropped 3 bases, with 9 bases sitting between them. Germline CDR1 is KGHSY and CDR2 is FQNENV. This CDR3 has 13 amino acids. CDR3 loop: CASSVANNQPQHF. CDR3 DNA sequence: TGTGCCAGCAGTGTCGCTAACAATCAGCCCCAGCATTTT.

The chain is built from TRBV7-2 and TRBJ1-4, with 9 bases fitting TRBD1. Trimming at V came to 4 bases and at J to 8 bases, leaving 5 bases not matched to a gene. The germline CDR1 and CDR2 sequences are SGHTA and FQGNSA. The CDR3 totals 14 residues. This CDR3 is CASSSGQGWEKLFF. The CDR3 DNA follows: TGTGCCAGCAGCTCGGGACAGGGATGGGAAAAACTGTTTTTT.

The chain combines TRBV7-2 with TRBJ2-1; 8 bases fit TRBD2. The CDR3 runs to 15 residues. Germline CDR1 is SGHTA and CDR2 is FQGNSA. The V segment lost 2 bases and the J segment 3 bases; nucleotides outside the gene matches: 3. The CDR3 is CASSLRRGDYNEQFF. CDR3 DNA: TGTGCCAGCAGCTTACGGCGGGGGGACTACAATGAGCAGTTCTTC.

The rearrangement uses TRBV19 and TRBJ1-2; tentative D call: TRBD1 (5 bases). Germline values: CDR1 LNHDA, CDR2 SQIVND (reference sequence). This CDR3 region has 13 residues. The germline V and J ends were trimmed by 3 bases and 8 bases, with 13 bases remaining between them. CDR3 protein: CASSIVSGNGYTF. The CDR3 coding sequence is TGTGCCAGTAGTATCGTATCAGGGAACGGCTACACCTTC.

CDR3 in DNA: TGTGCCACCAGCAGAGTGCCAGACCCCGTGGGCTACGAGCAGTACTTC. This sequence encodes CATSRVPDPVGYEQYF. This chain uses TRBV15 with TRBJ2-7; the D is unclear. The V gene's germline CDR1 is LNHNV and CDR2 YYDKDF (reference sequence). V was cut by 1 base and J by 3 bases, with 16 bases left in between. The CDR3 has 16 amino acids.

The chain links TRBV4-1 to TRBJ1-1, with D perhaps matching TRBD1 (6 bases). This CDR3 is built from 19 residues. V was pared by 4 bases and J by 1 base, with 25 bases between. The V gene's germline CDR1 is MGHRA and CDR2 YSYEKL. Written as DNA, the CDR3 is TGCGCCAGCAGCCCAGTTAAAGGTTCCAGGGGAGGGAGGAACACTGAAGCTTTCTTT. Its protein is CASSPVKGSRGGRNTEAFF.

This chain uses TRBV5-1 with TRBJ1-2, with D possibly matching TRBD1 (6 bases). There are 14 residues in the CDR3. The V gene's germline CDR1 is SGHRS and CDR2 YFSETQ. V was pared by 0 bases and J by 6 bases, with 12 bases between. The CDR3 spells CASSLEDSRDGYTF. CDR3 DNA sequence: TGCGCCAGCAGCTTGGAGGACAGTCGGGATGGCTACACCTTC.

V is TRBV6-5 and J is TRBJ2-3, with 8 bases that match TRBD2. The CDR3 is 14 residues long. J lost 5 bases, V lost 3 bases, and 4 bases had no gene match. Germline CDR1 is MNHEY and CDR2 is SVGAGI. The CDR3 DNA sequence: TGTGCCAGCAGTTATACCGGGGGGGAAGATACGCAGTATTTT. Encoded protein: CASSYTGGEDTQYF.

The CDR3 here is CASSQGWRDLRYNEQFF. The CDR3 nucleotides are TGCGCCAGCAGCCAAGGTTGGCGGGACCTTAGGTACAATGAGCAGTTCTTC. J is TRBJ2-1 and V is TRBV4-1; D is perhaps TRBD2 (6 bases). Deletions cut 1 base from V and 4 bases from J, with 17 bases between. The length of the CDR3 is 17 residues. Looked up from germline, CDR1 is MGHRA and CDR2 is YSYEKL.

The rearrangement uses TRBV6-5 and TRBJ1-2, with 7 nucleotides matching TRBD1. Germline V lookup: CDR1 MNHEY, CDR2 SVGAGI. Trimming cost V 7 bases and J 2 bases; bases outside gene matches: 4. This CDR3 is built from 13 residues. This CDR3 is CASTLGQNYGYTF. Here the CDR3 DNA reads TGTGCCAGCACATTGGGACAGAACTATGGCTACACCTTC.

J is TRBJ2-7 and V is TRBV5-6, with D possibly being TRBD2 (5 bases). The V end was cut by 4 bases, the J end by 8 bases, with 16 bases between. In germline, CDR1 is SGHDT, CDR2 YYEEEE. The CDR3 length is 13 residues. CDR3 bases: TGTGCCAGCAGCCCCGGAAGGGAGAGGCAGCAGTACTTC. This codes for CASSPGRERQQYF.

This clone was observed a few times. The CDR3 sequence: CASSQGKGHPDTQYF. The CDR3 region has the DNA TGCGCCAGCAGCCAAGGCAAGGGGCACCCAGATACGCAGTATTTT. The rearrangement links TRBV4-1 to TRBJ2-3, with a weak D call TRBD1 (5 bases). Germline lookup yields CDR1 MGHRA and CDR2 YSYEKL. The CDR3 runs to 15 residues. Deletions cut 1 base from V and 4 bases from J, with 12 bases between.

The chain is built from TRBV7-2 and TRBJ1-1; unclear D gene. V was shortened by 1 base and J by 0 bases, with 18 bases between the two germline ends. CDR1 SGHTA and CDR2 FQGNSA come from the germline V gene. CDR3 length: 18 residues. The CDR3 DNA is TGTGCCAGCAGCTTAGGGGTCGTCAGCTTTAGCCTGAACACTGAAGCTTTCTTT. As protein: CASSLGVVSFSLNTEAFF.

In DNA form, the CDR3 reads TGTGCCAGTAATCCCGGACAGGGTATCATAGTTTCACCCCTCCACTTT. Its translation: CASNPGQGIIVSPLHF. The rearrangement links TRBV19 to TRBJ1-6, with 8 bases aligning to TRBD1. In germline, CDR1 is LNHDA, CDR2 SQIVND (reference sequence). V lost 7 bases to trimming and J lost 9 bases; unmatched junction nucleotides: 14. The CDR3 is 16 amino acids.

CDR3 DNA sequence: TGTGCCAGTAGCACAGGACGAACCCGGGGTGAAAAACTGTTTTTT. It codes for CASSTGRTRGEKLFF. The chain uses TRBV19 and TRBJ1-4; perhaps TRBD1 as D (5 bases). CDR1 and CDR2 from the germline V gene are LNHDA and SQIVND (reference sequence). The CDR3 runs to 15 residues. The V end lost 6 bases, the J end lost 7 bases, and 18 bases lay between the germline ends.

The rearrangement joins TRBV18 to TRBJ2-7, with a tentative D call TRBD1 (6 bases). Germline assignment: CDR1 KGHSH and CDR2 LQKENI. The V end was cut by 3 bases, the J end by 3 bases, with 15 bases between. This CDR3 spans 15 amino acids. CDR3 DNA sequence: TGTGCCAGCTCACCCGCCCGGGACACCCGCTACGAGCAGTACTTC. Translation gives CASSPARDTRYEQYF.

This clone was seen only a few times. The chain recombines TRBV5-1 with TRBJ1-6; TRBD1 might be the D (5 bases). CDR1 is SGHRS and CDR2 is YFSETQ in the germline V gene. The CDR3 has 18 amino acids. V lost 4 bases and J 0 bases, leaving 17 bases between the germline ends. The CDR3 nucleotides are TGCGCCAGCAGCCCCGGGACGTTCGTGAGCTCCTATAATTCACCCCTCCACTTT. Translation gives CASSPGTFVSSYNSPLHF.